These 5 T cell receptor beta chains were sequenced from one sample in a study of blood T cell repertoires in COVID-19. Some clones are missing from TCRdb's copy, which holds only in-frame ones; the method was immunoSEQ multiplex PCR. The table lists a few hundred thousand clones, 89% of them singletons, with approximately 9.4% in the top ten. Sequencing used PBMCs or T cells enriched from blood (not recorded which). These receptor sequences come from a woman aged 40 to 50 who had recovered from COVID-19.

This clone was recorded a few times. The DNA for the CDR3 is TGTGCCAGCAGCTTAGCGGCGGGAGGGGTGAACTACGAGCAGTACTTC. Amino acids: CASSLAAGGVNYEQYF. The V gene is TRBV11-2, the J gene TRBJ2-7; 9 bases match TRBD2. Germline lookup yields CDR1 SGHAT and CDR2 FQNNGV. J lost 3 bases, V lost 1 base, and 7 bases had no gene match. This CDR3 has 16 amino acids. Based on the CDR3 plus reference TRBV11-2 and TRBJ2-7, the full variable domain is EAGVAQSPRYKIIEKRQSVAFWCNPISGHATLYWYQQILGQGPKLLIQFQNNGVVDDSQLPKDRFSAERLKGVDSTLKIQPAKLEDSAVYLCASSLAAGGVNYEQYFGPGTRLTVT.

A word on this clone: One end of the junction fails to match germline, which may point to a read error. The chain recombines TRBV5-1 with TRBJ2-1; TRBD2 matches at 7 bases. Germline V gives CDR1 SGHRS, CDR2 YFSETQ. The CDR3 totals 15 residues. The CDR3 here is CASRFAGGSSNEQFF. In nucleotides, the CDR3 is TGCGCCAGCCGCTTCGCGGGCGGGAGCAGCAATGAGCAGTTCTTC.

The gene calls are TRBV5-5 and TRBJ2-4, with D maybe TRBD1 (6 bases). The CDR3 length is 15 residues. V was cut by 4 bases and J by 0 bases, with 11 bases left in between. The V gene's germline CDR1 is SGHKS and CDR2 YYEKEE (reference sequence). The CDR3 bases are TGTGCCAGCAGCGAACCACAGGGAGCCAAAAACATTCAGTACTTC. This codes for CASSEPQGAKNIQYF. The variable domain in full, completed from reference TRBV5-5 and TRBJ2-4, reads DAGVTQSPTHLIKTRGQQVTLRCSPISGHKSVSWYQQVLGQGPQFIFQYYEKEERGRGNFPDRFSARQFPNYSSELNVNALLLGDSALYLCASSEPQGAKNIQYFGAGTRLSVL.

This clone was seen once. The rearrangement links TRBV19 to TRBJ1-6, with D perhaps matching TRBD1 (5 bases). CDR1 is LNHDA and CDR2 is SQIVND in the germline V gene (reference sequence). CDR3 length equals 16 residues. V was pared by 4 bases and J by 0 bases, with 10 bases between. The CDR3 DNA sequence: TGTGCCAGTAGTACCAGGGCGAGCTCCTATAATTCACCCCTCCACTTT. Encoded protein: CASSTRASSYNSPLHF. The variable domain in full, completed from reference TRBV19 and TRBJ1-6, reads DGGITQSPKYLFRKEGQNVTLSCEQNLNHDAMYWYRQDPGQGLRLIYYSQIVNDFQKGDIAEGYSVSREKKESFPLTVTSAQKNPTAFYLCASSTRASSYNSPLHFGNGTRLTVT.

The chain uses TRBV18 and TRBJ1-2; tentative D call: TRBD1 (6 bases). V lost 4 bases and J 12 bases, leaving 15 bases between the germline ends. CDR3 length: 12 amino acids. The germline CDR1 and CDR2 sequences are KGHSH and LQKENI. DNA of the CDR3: TGTGCCAGCTCACAACAGGGTAGTCTTCACACCTTC. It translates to CASSQQGSLHTF.